These T cell receptor beta chains were read from a single sample in a study of identical twins. TCRdb used MiXCR to reprocess the 5' RACE reads, holding one entry per CDR3 protein. Here the sample spans around 510,000 distinct CDR3 sequences, roughly an eighth being singletons. The sample was also reused in another study, on yellow fever vaccine responses in identical twins.

Sample: CD4+ T cells sorted from blood. These receptors came from a woman aged 18-29 years in good health. The CDR3 runs from the conserved cysteine through the conserved F or W. A D gene is named only where the DNA matches it firmly. Clone size is given for some rows only: seen once, a few or many times, or a class if the clone is expanded.

abundance,v_gene,j_gene,d_gene,CDR3aa,CDR3nt
.,TRBV3-1,TRBJ2-1,TRBD2,CASSQRPGLAAILSYNEQFF,TGTGCCAGCAGCCAAAGACCGGGACTAGCGGCCATCTTGTCCTACAATGAGCAGTTCTTC
few,TRBV5-1,TRBJ2-1,.,CASSRGLQPPYNEQFF,TGCGCCAGCAGCAGGGGACTCCAACCCCCCTACAATGAGCAGTTCTTC
few,TRBV6-1,TRBJ1-5,.,CASSTQGSRNQPQHF,TGTGCCAGCAGTACGCAGGGTTCGCGCAATCAGCCCCAGCATTTT
few,TRBV27,TRBJ1-2,.,CASSRGREGAFLNGYTF,TGTGCCAGCAGTCGCGGAAGGGAAGGGGCCTTTCTTAACGGCTACACCTTC
.,TRBV7-8,TRBJ2-2,TRBD2,CASTPRGVLNTGELFF,TGTGCCAGCACCCCGCGGGGGGTTCTGAACACCGGGGAGCTGTTTTTT
many,TRBV5-1,TRBJ2-1,.,CASSLKVTSGDNEQFF,TGCGCCAGCAGCTTAAAAGTGACCTCGGGGGACAATGAGCAGTTCTTC
.,TRBV29-1,TRBJ2-3,TRBD1,CSAGTGGDTQYF,TGCAGCGCTGGGACAGGGGGAGATACGCAGTATTTT
.,TRBV5-1,TRBJ1-5,.,CASSLAAGDQPQHF,TGCGCCAGCAGCTTGGCGGCAGGGGATCAGCCCCAGCATTTT
.,TRBV9,TRBJ1-1,.,CASSGLQGRNTEAFF,TGTGCCAGCAGCGGCTTACAGGGCAGGAACACTGAAGCTTTCTTT
many,TRBV25-1,TRBJ2-1,TRBD2,CASSEFGGGGYNEQFF,TGTGCCAGCAGTGAATTCGGCGGGGGGGGTTACAATGAGCAGTTCTTC
.,TRBV21-1,TRBJ2-3,.,CASSRGSRGTHTQYF,TGTGCCAGCAGCCGGGGGAGCAGGGGCACACATACGCAGTATTTT
.,TRBV5-6,TRBJ2-3,TRBD2,CASSLGLAGGPVTDTQYF,TGTGCCAGCAGCCTAGGACTAGCGGGAGGGCCCGTCACAGATACGCAGTATTTT
many,TRBV24-1,TRBJ2-1,TRBD1,CATSDDTGEEQFF,TGTGCCACCAGTGATGACACAGGGGAGGAGCAGTTCTTC
.,TRBV7-2,TRBJ1-6,.,CASSSRLLNSPLHF,TGTGCCAGCAGCTCCCGACTGCTGAATTCACCCCTCCACTTT
few,TRBV5-1,TRBJ2-3,TRBD2,CASSPDPTSGIADTQYF,TGCGCCAGCAGCCCCGACCCGACTAGCGGGATAGCAGATACGCAGTATTTT
once,TRBV27,TRBJ2-3,.,CASSFTTQYF,TGTGCCAGCAGTTTCACTACGCAGTATTTT
.,TRBV27,TRBJ2-7,.,CASNRHEQYF,TGTGCCAGCAATAGGCACGAGCAGTACTTC
many,TRBV20-1,TRBJ2-7,TRBD2,CSAPHVAGVGYEQYF,TGCAGTGCTCCCCACGTGGCGGGAGTTGGGTACGAGCAGTACTTC
.,TRBV18,TRBJ2-7,.,CASSPTTGEQYF,TGTGCCAGCTCTCCTACAACAGGCGAGCAGTACTTC
.,TRBV4-3,TRBJ2-7,.,CASSQDLRSSYEQYF,TGCGCCAGCAGCCAAGATCTGAGGAGCTCCTACGAGCAGTACTTC
.,TRBV5-1,TRBJ2-3,.,CASSFTAGTQYF,TGCGCCAGCAGCTTCACAGCTGGTACGCAGTATTTT
.,TRBV4-2,TRBJ1-5,.,CASSQEVRSRQPQHF,TGTGCCAGCAGCCAAGAAGTGAGGTCCCGTCAGCCCCAGCATTTT
.,TRBV20-1,TRBJ2-3,.,CSARRGGSTDTQYF,TGCAGTGCTAGGAGGGGGGGAAGCACAGATACGCAGTATTTT
few,TRBV29-1,TRBJ2-7,TRBD2,CSVEEGKSGRAGEQYF,TGCAGCGTTGAAGAAGGGAAAAGCGGGAGGGCCGGGGAGCAGTACTTC